Listed below are T cell receptor beta chains from one sample, sequenced in a study of identical twins. TCRdb analysed the 5' RACE reads with MiXCR anew, one entry per CDR3 protein. The data hold approximately 700,000 distinct CDR3 sequences, with approximately 18% observed a single time. These same data were also listed under a study on T cells expressing NK-cell markers.

Material: PBMCs. These receptors came from a woman under 30 in good health. Each CDR3 is given with its conserved first and last residue.

J gene,V gene,CDR3 protein
TRBJ1-1,TRBV12-3/TRBV12-4,CASSPGSTGDTEAFF
TRBJ2-1,TRBV2,CASSDFSRSSYNEQFF
TRBJ2-5,TRBV12-3/TRBV12-4,CASTPGLPSSETQYF
TRBJ2-1,TRBV29-1,CSVERSGRGTYNEQFF
TRBJ2-7,TRBV29-1,CSVVTGTAVLEQYF
TRBJ1-2,TRBV5-1,CASSARTGNYGYTF
TRBJ2-7,TRBV20-1,CSAEGLSDEQYF
TRBJ2-1,TRBV7-6,CASSLDPGTGGYNEQFF
TRBJ2-3,TRBV12-3/TRBV12-4,CASTGRLAGGTDTQYF
TRBJ1-4,TRBV20-1,CSATDRGDEKLFF
TRBJ2-1,TRBV20-1,CSALTSGGPSYNEQFF
TRBJ2-7,TRBV24-1,CATSVTGRTYEQYF
TRBJ2-1,TRBV5-1,CASSLGDLNEQFF
TRBJ2-7,TRBV19,CASSVQGGDEQYF
TRBJ2-1,TRBV18,CASSPGGNTRNEQFF
TRBJ2-7,TRBV20-1,CSARGGQGGYEQYF
TRBJ1-1,TRBV24-1,CATNTPTGYTEAFF
TRBJ2-1,TRBV5-5,CASSLFGGPNEQFF
TRBJ2-7,TRBV29-1,CSARSGVYEQYF
TRBJ2-5,TRBV5-1,CASSLARTGETQYF
TRBJ2-3,TRBV20-1,CSANRVSGVPDTQYF
TRBJ2-1,TRBV20-1,CSARGGEVTSGSRIGNEQFF
TRBJ2-3,TRBV6-1,CASKTAAEGTDTQYF
TRBJ1-1,TRBV11-3,CASSTTGQGAAFF
TRBJ2-7,TRBV7-8,CASSLLRAGGSYEQYF
TRBJ1-2,TRBV6-2/TRBV6-3,CASSYGGKYYGYTF
TRBJ2-4,TRBV12-3/TRBV12-4,CASSSRQGAGKNIQYF
TRBJ2-3,TRBV20-1,CSATDGDSTQYF
TRBJ2-7,TRBV20-1,CSARSRHYEQYF